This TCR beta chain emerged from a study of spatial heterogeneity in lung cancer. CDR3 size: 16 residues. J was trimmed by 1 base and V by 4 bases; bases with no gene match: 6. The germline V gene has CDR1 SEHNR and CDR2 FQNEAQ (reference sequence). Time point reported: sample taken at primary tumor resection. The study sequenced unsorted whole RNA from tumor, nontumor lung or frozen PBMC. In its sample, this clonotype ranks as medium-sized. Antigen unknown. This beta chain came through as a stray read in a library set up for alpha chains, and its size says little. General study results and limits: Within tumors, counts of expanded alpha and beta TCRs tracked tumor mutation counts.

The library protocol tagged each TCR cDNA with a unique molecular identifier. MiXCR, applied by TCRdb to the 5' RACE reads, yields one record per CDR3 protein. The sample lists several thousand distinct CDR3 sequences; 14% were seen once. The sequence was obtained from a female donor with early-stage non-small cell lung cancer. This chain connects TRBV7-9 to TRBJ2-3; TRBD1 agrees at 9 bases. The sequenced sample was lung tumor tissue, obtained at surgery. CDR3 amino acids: CASSSMTGGRTDTQYF. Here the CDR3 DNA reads TGTGCCAGCAGCTCCATGACAGGGGGTCGCACAGATACGCAGTATTTT.